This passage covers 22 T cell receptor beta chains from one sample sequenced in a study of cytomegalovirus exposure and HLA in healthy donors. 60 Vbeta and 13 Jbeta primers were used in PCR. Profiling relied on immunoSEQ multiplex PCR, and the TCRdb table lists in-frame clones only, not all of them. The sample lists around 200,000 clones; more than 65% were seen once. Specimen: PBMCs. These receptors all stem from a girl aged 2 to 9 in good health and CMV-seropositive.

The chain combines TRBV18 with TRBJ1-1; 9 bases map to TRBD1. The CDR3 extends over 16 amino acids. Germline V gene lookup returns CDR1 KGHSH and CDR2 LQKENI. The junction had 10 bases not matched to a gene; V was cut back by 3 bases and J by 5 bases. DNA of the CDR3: TGTGCCAGCTCACCCAACATTCGACAGGGGGGGACTGAAGCTTTCTTT. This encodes CASSPNIRQGGTEAFF.

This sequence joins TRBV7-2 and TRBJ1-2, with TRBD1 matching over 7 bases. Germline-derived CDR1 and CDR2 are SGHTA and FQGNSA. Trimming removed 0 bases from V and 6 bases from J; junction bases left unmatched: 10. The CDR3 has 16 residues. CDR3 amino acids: CASSLAQGGAYHGYTF. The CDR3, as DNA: TGTGCCAGCAGCTTAGCGCAAGGGGGCGCATATCATGGCTACACCTTC.

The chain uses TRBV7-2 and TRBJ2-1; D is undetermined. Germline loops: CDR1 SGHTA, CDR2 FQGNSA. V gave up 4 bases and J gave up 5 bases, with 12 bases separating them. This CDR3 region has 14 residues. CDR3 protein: CASSSRRFDNEQFF. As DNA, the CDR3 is TGTGCCAGCAGCTCACGGAGATTCGACAATGAGCAGTTCTTC.

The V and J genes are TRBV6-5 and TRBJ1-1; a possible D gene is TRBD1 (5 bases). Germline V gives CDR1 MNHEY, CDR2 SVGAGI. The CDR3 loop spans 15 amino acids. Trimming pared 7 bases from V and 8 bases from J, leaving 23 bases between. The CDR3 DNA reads TGTGCCAGCAAATGGGGCCCTTTCACGGCAGCCGAAGCTTTCTTT. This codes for CASKWGPFTAAEAFF.

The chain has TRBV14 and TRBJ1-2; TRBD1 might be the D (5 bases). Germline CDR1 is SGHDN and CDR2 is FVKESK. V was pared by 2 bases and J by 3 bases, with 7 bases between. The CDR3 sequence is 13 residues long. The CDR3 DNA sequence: TGTGCCAGCAGCCAACGACAGTACTATGGCTACACCTTC. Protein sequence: CASSQRQYYGYTF.

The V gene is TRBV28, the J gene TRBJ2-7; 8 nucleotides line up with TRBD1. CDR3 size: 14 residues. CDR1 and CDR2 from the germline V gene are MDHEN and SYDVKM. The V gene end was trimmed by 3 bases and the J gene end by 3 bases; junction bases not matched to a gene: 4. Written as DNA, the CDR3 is TGTGCCAGCAGTTTTGTACAGGGGGACTACGAGCAGTACTTC. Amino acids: CASSFVQGDYEQYF.

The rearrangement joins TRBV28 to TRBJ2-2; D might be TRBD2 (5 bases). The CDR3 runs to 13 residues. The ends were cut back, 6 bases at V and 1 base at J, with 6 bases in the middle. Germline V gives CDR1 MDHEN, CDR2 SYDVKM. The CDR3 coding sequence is TGTGCCAGCAGAGGAGGGAACACCGGGGAGCTGTTTTTT. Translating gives CASRGGNTGELFF.

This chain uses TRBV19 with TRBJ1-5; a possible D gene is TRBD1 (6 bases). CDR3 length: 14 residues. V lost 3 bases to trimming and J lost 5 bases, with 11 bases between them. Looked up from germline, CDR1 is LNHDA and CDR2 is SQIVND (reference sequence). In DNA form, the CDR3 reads TGTGCCAGTAGTATGGGACATAGTTATCAGCCCCAGCATTTT. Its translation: CASSMGHSYQPQHF.

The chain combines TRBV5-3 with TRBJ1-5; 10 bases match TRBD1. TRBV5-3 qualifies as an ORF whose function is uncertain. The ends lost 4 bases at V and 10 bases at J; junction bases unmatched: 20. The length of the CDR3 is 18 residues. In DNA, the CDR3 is TGTGCCAGAAGCGTGGACAGGGGGATGTTTACGCCTGGTTCTCCCCAGCATTTT. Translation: CARSVDRGMFTPGSPQHF.

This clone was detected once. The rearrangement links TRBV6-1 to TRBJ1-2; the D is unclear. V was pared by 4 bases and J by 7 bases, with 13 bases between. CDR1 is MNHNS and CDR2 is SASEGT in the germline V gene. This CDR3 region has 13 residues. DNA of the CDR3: TGTGCCAGCAGTGTTAGACGGGAGGGTGGCTACACCTTC. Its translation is CASSVRREGGYTF.

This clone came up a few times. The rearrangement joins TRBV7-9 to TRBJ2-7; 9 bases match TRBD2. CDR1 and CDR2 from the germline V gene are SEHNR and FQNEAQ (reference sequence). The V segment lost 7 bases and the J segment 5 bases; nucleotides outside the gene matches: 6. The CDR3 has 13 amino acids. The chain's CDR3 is CASTIAGEHEQYF. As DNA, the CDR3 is TGTGCCAGCACCATAGCGGGAGAGCACGAGCAGTACTTC. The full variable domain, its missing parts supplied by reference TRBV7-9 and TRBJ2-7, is DTGVSQNPRHKITKRGQNVTFRCDPISEHNRLYWYRQTLGQGPEFLTYFQNEAQLEKSRLLSDRFSAERPKGSFSTLEIQRTEQGDSAMYLCASTIAGEHEQYFGPGTRLTVT.

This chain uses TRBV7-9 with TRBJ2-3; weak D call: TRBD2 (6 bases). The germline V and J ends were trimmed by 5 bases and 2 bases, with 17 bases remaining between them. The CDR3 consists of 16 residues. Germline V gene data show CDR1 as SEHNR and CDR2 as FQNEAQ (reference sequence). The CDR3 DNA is TGTGCCAGCAGCCAAATTCCGGGACTCGTCACAGATACGCAGTATTTT. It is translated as CASSQIPGLVTDTQYF.

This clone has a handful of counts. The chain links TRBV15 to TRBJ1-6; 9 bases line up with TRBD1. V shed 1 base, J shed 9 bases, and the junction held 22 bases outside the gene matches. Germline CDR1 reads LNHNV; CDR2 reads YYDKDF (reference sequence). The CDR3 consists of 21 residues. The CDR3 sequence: CATSRVFPGQGWETGGSPLHF. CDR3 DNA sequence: TGTGCCACCAGCAGAGTATTCCCGGGACAGGGATGGGAAACCGGGGGTTCACCCCTCCACTTT.

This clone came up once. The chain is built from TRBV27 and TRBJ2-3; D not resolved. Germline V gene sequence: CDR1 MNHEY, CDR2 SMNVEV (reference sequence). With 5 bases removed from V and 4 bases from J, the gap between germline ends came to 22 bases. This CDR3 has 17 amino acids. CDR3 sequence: CASSTERHAAGPDTQYF. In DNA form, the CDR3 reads TGTGCCAGCAGTACCGAACGACACGCAGCTGGCCCAGATACGCAGTATTTT.

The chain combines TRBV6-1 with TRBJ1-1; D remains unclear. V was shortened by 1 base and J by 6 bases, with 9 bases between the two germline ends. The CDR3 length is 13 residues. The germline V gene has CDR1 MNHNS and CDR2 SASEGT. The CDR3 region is CASSEVANAEAFF. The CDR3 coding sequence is TGTGCCAGCAGTGAAGTAGCAAACGCTGAAGCTTTCTTT.

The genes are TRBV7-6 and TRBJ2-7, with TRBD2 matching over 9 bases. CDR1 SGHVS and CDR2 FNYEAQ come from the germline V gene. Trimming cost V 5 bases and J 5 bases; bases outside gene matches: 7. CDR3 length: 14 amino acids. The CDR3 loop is CASSGLAGSHEQYF. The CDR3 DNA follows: TGTGCCAGCAGCGGGCTAGCGGGGTCCCACGAGCAGTACTTC.

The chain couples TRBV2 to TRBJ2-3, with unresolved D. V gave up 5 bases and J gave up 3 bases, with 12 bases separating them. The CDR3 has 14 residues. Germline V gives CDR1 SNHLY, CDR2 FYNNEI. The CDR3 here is CASSLVTWTDTQYF. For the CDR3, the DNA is TGTGCCAGCAGTTTAGTTACTTGGACAGATACGCAGTATTTT.

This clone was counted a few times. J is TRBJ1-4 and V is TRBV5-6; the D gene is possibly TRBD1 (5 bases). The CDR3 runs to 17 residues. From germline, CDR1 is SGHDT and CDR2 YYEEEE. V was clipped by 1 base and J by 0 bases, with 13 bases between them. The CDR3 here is CASSLISGRATNEKLFF. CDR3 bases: TGTGCCAGCAGCTTGATATCTGGCAGGGCAACTAATGAAAAACTGTTTTTT.

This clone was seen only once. CDR3 DNA sequence: TGTGCCAGCAGAGGTGACAGAGCCTCTGGAAACACCATATATTTT. This encodes CASRGDRASGNTIYF. This chain uses TRBV6-5 with TRBJ1-3; D is possibly TRBD1 (5 bases). CDR3 size: 15 residues. Germline-derived CDR1 and CDR2 are MNHEY and SVGAGI. Trimming removed 6 bases at V and 0 bases at J, with 12 bases between.

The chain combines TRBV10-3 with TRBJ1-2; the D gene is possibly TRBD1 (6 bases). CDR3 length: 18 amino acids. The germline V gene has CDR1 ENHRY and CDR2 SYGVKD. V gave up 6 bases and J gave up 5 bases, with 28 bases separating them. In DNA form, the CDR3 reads TGTGCCATCAGGGGGGCAGACGGGACACCCAGGCAGAGGTATGGCTACACCTTC. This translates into CAIRGADGTPRQRYGYTF.

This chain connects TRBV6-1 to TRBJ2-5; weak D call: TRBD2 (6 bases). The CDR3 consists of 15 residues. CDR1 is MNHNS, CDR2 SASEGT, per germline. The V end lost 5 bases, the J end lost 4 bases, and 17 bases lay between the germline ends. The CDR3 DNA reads TGTGCCAGCAGTTCGACGGGGGACGTAGCAGAGACCCAGTACTTC. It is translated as CASSSTGDVAETQYF.

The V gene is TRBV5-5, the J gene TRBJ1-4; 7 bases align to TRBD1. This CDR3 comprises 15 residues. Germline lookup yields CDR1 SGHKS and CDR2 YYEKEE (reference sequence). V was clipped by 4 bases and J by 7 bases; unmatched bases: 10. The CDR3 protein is CASSPGGGRSEKLFF. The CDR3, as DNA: TGTGCCAGCAGCCCGGGAGGGGGCCGGTCTGAAAAACTGTTTTTT.